These T cell receptor beta chains were read from a single sample in a study of blood T cells in healthy people across ages. One entry per CDR3 protein, called by TCRdb with MiXCR from the 5' RACE reads. Here the sample spans about 620,000 distinct CDR3 sequences, about 21% being singletons. Sample: blood. The receptors shown here come from a man between 65 and 79 years old in good health. Each CDR3 is given with its conserved first and last residue. D genes are given only for firm matches. Some rows mark clone size as missing; the rest say once, few, many or name a class of expanded clone.

clone_size	v_call	d_call	j_call	cdr3_aa	cdr3_nt
few	TRBV28	TRBD1	TRBJ2-1	CASSLWDRVNEQFF	TGTGCCAGCAGTTTATGGGACAGGGTTAATGAGCAGTTCTTC
NA	TRBV6-5	NA	TRBJ2-7	CASSEWEQSYEQYF	TGTGCCAGCAGTGAGTGGGAACAGTCCTACGAGCAGTACTTC
NA	TRBV6-1	NA	TRBJ1-1	CASSGTGRTEAFF	TGTGCCAGCAGCGGCACAGGGCGGACTGAAGCTTTCTTT
NA	TRBV29-1	TRBD2	TRBJ2-3	CSVELGSGGGTDTQYF	TGCAGCGTTGAACTGGGATCGGGAGGGGGCACAGATACGCAGTATTTT
many	TRBV5-1	TRBD1	TRBJ1-4	CASSLGQVNEKLFF	TGTGCCAGCAGCCTCGGACAGGTTAATGAAAAACTGTTTTTT
NA	TRBV6-6	TRBD1	TRBJ2-2	CASSSGQGALPGELFF	TGTGCCAGCAGTTCGGGACAGGGGGCTCTTCCCGGGGAGCTGTTTTTT
NA	TRBV5-1	TRBD1	TRBJ1-4	CASSPGGQRNGKLFF	TGCGCCAGCAGCCCCGGGGGACAGCGTAATGGAAAACTGTTTTTT
few	TRBV6-5	NA	TRBJ1-6	CASSYGDLNSPLHF	TGTGCCAGCAGTTACGGGGATTTGAATTCACCCCTCCACTTT
NA	TRBV29-1	NA	TRBJ2-5	CSVGDGLGFF	TGCAGCGTTGGGGACGGTTTAGGGTTCTTC
few	TRBV11-3	TRBD1	TRBJ1-2	CASSLGQGFLYGYTF	TGTGCCAGCAGCTTGGGACAGGGTTTTTTATATGGCTACACCTTC
NA	TRBV10-3	NA	TRBJ2-7	CAISGRDEQYF	TGTGCCATCAGTGGCCGGGACGAGCAGTACTTC
NA	TRBV7-9	TRBD2	TRBJ2-1	CASSSGPPTSAYNEQFF	TGTGCCAGCAGCTCGGGTCCCCCGACTAGCGCCTACAATGAGCAGTTCTTC
NA	TRBV5-1	TRBD1	TRBJ2-3	CASSLADREGTDTQYF	TGCGCCAGCAGCTTGGCGGACAGGGAAGGCACAGATACGCAGTATTTT
few	TRBV3-1	NA	TRBJ2-2	CASSQNYNTGELFF	TGTGCCAGCAGCCAAAATTATAACACCGGGGAGCTGTTTTTT
NA	TRBV20-1	NA	TRBJ1-4	CSAGRGGEKLFF	TGCAGTGCTGGGCGGGGGGGTGAAAAACTGTTTTTT
many	TRBV10-3	NA	TRBJ2-5	CAISSGQGLAETQYF	TGTGCCATCAGTTCCGGACAAGGGTTAGCGGAGACCCAGTACTTC
few	TRBV19	NA	TRBJ1-5	CASSLEGGLQPQHF	TGTGCCAGTAGTTTGGAGGGGGGCCTTCAGCCCCAGCATTTT
NA	TRBV30	TRBD2	TRBJ2-3	CAWRLAGTDTQYF	TGTGCCTGGAGGTTAGCGGGAACAGATACGCAGTATTTT
NA	TRBV20-1	NA	TRBJ2-7	CSARDPGRGYEQYF	TGCAGTGCTAGAGATCCGGGCAGGGGCTACGAGCAGTACTTC
few	TRBV7-9	NA	TRBJ2-7	CASSNRLYEQYF	TGTGCCAGCAGCAACAGGCTTTACGAGCAGTACTTC
NA	TRBV3-1	TRBD1	TRBJ1-6	CASSLQGARSPLHF	TGTGCCAGCAGCCTCCAGGGGGCGCGGTCACCCCTCCACTTT
NA	TRBV7-2	TRBD2	TRBJ2-2	CASSFSGSVGELFF	TGTGCCAGCAGCTTTAGCGGGAGCGTCGGGGAGCTGTTTTTT
NA	TRBV28	TRBD2	TRBJ2-1	CASMPGLAGNEQFF	TGTGCCAGTATGCCGGGACTAGCGGGCAATGAGCAGTTCTTC
NA	TRBV6-6	TRBD2	TRBJ2-7	CASRSSAGGNSYEQYF	TGTGCCAGCAGATCCTCGGCGGGAGGTAACTCCTACGAGCAGTACTTC
few	TRBV6-2/TRBV6-3	TRBD2	TRBJ2-7	CASSGTNYEQYF	TGTGCCAGCAGTGGGACTAACTACGAGCAGTACTTC
many	TRBV20-1	TRBD2	TRBJ2-5	CSARGLAETQYF	TGCAGTGCTAGAGGACTAGCGGAGACCCAGTACTTC
NA	TRBV7-6	NA	TRBJ2-5	CASSLGNRVLETQYF	TGTGCCAGCAGCTTAGGAAACAGGGTTTTAGAGACCCAGTACTTC
few	TRBV20-1	NA	TRBJ2-3	CSATGGTDTQYF	TGCAGTGCTACCGGGGGCACAGATACGCAGTATTTT
few	TRBV29-1	TRBD2	TRBJ2-1	CSAGATGWASGSRNEQFF	TGCAGCGCGGGGGCAACAGGGTGGGCTAGCGGGAGCCGAAATGAGCAGTTCTTC
NA	TRBV12-3/TRBV12-4	NA	TRBJ2-7	CASSQGIYEQYF	TGTGCCAGCAGCCAGGGAATCTACGAGCAGTACTTC
NA	TRBV10-3	TRBD2	TRBJ2-5	CAISGTSEQETQYF	TGTGCCATCAGTGGCACTAGCGAGCAAGAGACCCAGTACTTC
few	TRBV28	TRBD1	TRBJ2-7	CAGSFSGQGGEQYF	TGTGCCGGCAGTTTTTCCGGACAGGGGGGAGAGCAGTACTTC
NA	TRBV6-1	TRBD2	TRBJ2-1	CASRQTKGGREYNEQFF	TGTGCCAGCAGACAGACTAAGGGCGGGAGAGAGTACAATGAGCAGTTCTTC
many	TRBV28	NA	TRBJ2-7	CASSDSGQGFHEQYF	TGTGCCAGCAGTGACAGTGGTCAGGGGTTCCACGAGCAGTACTTC
NA	TRBV3-1	NA	TRBJ1-1	CASSQRGTVAFF	TGTGCCAGCAGCCAACGGGGTACTGTTGCTTTCTTT
few	TRBV28	NA	TRBJ2-3	CAGSSGHTQYF	TGTGCCGGCAGTTCGGGGCATACGCAGTATTTT
NA	TRBV7-9	NA	TRBJ1-4	CASSFGRDRVFF	TGTGCCAGCAGCTTTGGGCGGGACCGGGTGTTTTTT
many	TRBV27	NA	TRBJ1-1	CASSLEGRTEAFF	TGTGCCAGCAGTTTAGAGGGAAGGACTGAAGCTTTCTTT
few	TRBV10-3	NA	TRBJ1-1	CAISRGSSEAFF	TGTGCCATCAGCAGGGGATCGAGTGAAGCTTTCTTT
few	TRBV28	NA	TRBJ2-5	CASSLPQRGRVREQYF	TGTGCCAGCAGTCTCCCACAGAGGGGCAGGGTGCGAGAGCAGTACTTC
NA	TRBV7-9	NA	TRBJ2-1	CASSSTPRSYNEQFF	TGTGCCAGCAGCTCGACTCCCCGCTCCTACAATGAGCAGTTCTTC
many	TRBV12-3/TRBV12-4	NA	TRBJ2-5	CASSSGPREETQYF	TGTGCCAGCAGTTCAGGGCCCAGGGAAGAGACCCAGTACTTC
once	TRBV28	NA	TRBJ1-5	CASSLGGSDTQHF	TGTGCCAGCAGTTTGGGGGGTTCAGATACGCAGCATTTT
many	TRBV7-2	NA	TRBJ2-5	CASRETGYAETQYF	TGTGCCAGCAGAGAAACAGGATATGCGGAGACCCAGTACTTC
NA	TRBV20-1	NA	TRBJ2-4	CSARDHGLLAKNIQYF	TGCAGTGCTAGAGATCACGGCTTACTAGCCAAAAACATTCAGTACTTC
few	TRBV7-9	NA	TRBJ2-6	CASSFKQGSGANVLTF	TGTGCCAGCAGCTTTAAACAGGGCTCTGGGGCCAACGTCCTGACTTTC
few	TRBV10-3	NA	TRBJ2-1	CAISESGDNEQFF	TGTGCCATCAGTGAGTCGGGTGACAATGAGCAGTTCTTC
NA	TRBV6-6	NA	TRBJ2-3	CASSNGGGGSVDTQYF	TGTGCCAGCAGCAACGGCGGGGGCGGGAGTGTAGATACGCAGTATTTT
NA	TRBV9	NA	TRBJ1-4	CASSPGLTTNEKLFF	TGTGCCAGCAGCCCGGGGCTCACAACTAATGAAAAACTGTTTTTT
NA	TRBV5-1	NA	TRBJ2-3	CASSWDIYTDTQYF	TGCGCCAGCAGCTGGGACATCTACACAGATACGCAGTATTTT
few	TRBV10-3	TRBD1	TRBJ2-1	CAISDSGQGGNEQFF	TGTGCCATCAGTGATTCGGGACAGGGGGGGAATGAGCAGTTCTTC
NA	TRBV7-6	NA	TRBJ2-7	CASSSGTPTSYEQYF	TGTGCCAGCAGCTCCGGGACACCAACTTCCTACGAGCAGTACTTC
NA	TRBV2	NA	TRBJ2-1	CATLGGGYNEQFF	TGTGCGACGCTGGGTGGGGGATACAATGAGCAGTTCTTC
few	TRBV9	TRBD2	TRBJ2-1	CASSFTSGRVYNEQFF	TGTGCCAGCAGCTTCACTAGCGGGAGGGTCTACAATGAGCAGTTCTTC
NA	TRBV7-2	TRBD2	TRBJ2-1	CASSFEGGGEQFF	TGTGCCAGCAGCTTCGAGGGCGGGGGTGAGCAGTTCTTC